The 7 T cell receptor beta chains reported below all come from one sample, sequenced in a study of T-cell memory formation after mild COVID-19. MiXCR, run by TCRdb on the 5' RACE reads, gives a single entry per CDR3 protein. The data hold about 400,000 distinct CDR3 sequences, with 20% to 25% observed a single time. Sequenced material: PBMCs or a T cell subset sorted from them (not recorded which). Receptors originate from an adult woman who had mild COVID-19 (a few samples of this study predate the infection). Cell type and time point are not known.

This chain joins TRBV3-1 and TRBJ2-3; D is uncertain. This CDR3 is 11 amino acids long. V was pared by 6 bases and J by 6 bases, with 7 bases between. The germline V gene has CDR1 LGHDT and CDR2 YNNKEL (reference sequence). In DNA form, the CDR3 reads TGTGCCAGCAGGACATACGATACGCAGTATTTT. The encoded protein is CASRTYDTQYF.

This clonotype came up a few times. The CDR3 coding sequence is TGTGCCATCAGTGAGCCCAGGGAGACCCAGTACTTC. This sequence encodes CAISEPRETQYF. This chain uses TRBV10-3 with TRBJ2-5; D remains unclear. The CDR3 runs 12 residues. V was trimmed by 2 bases and J by 5 bases, leaving 6 bases between them. Per germline, CDR1 ENHRY and CDR2 SYGVKD.

This chain joins TRBV20-1 and TRBJ2-5; either TRBD1 or TRBD2 may supply D (5 bases each). V was pared by 6 bases and J by 2 bases, with 10 bases between. This CDR3 comprises 12 residues. CDR1 DFQATT and CDR2 SNEGSKA come from the germline V gene (reference sequence). In nucleotides, the CDR3 is TGCAGTGCCACGGGACCGCAAGAGACCCAGTACTTC. Translating gives CSATGPQETQYF.

J is TRBJ2-3 and V is TRBV20-1; TRBD2 matches at 10 bases. Trimming removed 0 bases from V and 6 bases from J; junction bases left unmatched: 9. Germline lookup yields CDR1 DFQATT and CDR2 SNEGSKA (reference sequence). This CDR3 comprises 16 residues. Written as DNA, the CDR3 is TGCAGTGCTAGAGACGTAAGCGGGGGGGTGTGGGATACGCAGTATTTT. Its protein product is CSARDVSGGVWDTQYF.

This clonotype appeared a single time. The rearrangement joins TRBV18 to TRBJ1-2; D is undetermined. The CDR3 contains 13 residues. CDR1 KGHSH and CDR2 LQKENI come from the germline V gene. V shed 3 bases and J shed 4 bases, with 9 bases lying between them. CDR3 DNA: TGTGCCAGCTCACCGGATACGGCCTATGGCTACACCTTC. It encodes CASSPDTAYGYTF.

V gene TRBV14 combines with J gene TRBJ2-5, with D unresolved. V lost 1 base, J lost 9 bases, and 12 bases lay in between. Germline values: CDR1 SGHDN, CDR2 FVKESK. The CDR3 covers 13 residues. The CDR3 protein is CASSQVSRIAQYF. As DNA, the CDR3 is TGTGCCAGCAGCCAAGTCTCTCGGATTGCCCAGTACTTC.

Remarks on this clonotype: Since no conserved phenylalanine or tryptophan closes the CDR3, a read error is the likely cause. The V and J genes are TRBV7-2 and TRBJ1-1; D not certain. The length of the CDR3 is 13 residues. With 5 bases removed from V and 2 bases from J, the gap between germline ends came to 9 bases. Per the germline V gene, CDR1 is SGHTA and CDR2 is FQGNSA. The chain's CDR3 is CASSLMLNTEAFL. The CDR3 bases are TGTGCCAGCAGCCTGATGCTTAACACTGAAGCTTTCCTT.